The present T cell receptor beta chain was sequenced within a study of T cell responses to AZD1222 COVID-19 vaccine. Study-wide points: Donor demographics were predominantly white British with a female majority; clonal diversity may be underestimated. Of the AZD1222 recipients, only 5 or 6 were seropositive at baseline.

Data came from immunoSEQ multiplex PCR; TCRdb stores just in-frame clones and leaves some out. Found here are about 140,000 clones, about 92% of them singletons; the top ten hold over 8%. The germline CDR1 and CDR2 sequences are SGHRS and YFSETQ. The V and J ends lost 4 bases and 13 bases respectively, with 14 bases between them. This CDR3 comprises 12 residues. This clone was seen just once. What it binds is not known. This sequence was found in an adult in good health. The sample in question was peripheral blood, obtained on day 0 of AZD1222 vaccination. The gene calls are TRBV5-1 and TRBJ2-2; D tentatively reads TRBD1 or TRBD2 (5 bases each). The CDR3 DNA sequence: TGCGCCAGCAGCACCGGGGCTCCAGGGCTGTTTTTT. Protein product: CASSTGAPGLFF. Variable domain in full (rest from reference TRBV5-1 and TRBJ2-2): KAGVTQTPRYLIKTRGQQVTLSCSPISGHRSVSWYQQTPGQGLQFLFEYFSETQRNKGNFPGRFSGRQFSNSRSEMNVSTLELGDSALYLCASSTGAPGLFFGEGSRLTVL.